This entry features one T cell receptor beta chain sequence. Germline values: CDR1 MGHRA, CDR2 YSYEKL. J gave up 1 base and V 2 bases, and 3 bases lay outside the gene matches. This CDR3 region has 16 residues. This sample was included in a study of blood T cell repertoires in COVID-19. Study context: COVID-19 samples, acute and convalescent, were from the United States, Italy and Spain. The cDNA or gDNA used as material had been derived from T cells, B-cell-depleted T cells, or PBMCs.

The repertoire was sequenced with immunoSEQ multiplex PCR; TCRdb's copy has only in-frame clones and lacks some. The profile covers 200,000 to 250,000 clones, with more than 85% appearing a single time and roughly 10% taken by the ten largest. Seattle cases were enrolled at active infection and followed longitudinally. The rearrangement uses TRBV4-1 and TRBJ2-2; the match to TRBD1 covers 8 bases. The sequence was obtained from a woman between 45 and 65 years old with COVID-19, enrolled during active disease. The sequenced sample consisted of peripheral blood. CDR3 loop: CASSQPGTGNTGELFF. The CDR3 coding sequence is TGCGCCAGCAGCCAACCGGGGACAGGGAACACCGGGGAGCTGTTTTTT.